The present T cell receptor beta chain was sequenced within a study of long-term antiretroviral therapy in people with HIV (dated 2022 in TCRdb). Regarding the study in general: The earliest samples were collected about a decade before the 2015 WHO recommendation for immediate ART, when ART was typically delayed until CD4 counts fell. A total of about 190 cryopreserved PBMC samples were contributed to the cohort by 30 adults with confirmed HIV infection, with samples collected serially over a mean of about 6 years (range 1-12). Eleven of the 30 participants with HIV were female. No cross-contamination during QIAcube processing was seen in test extractions of a monoclonal T-cell line run alongside a few dozen polyclonal samples. A retrospective serial study tested whether changes in peripheral blood TRB repertoire composition and diversity were associated with ART initiation and durable HIV suppression.

Overall study outcomes, separate from this receptor: No data were available on ART adherence, viral resistance or therapy changes, limiting inferences about post-ART repertoire changes. Owing to limited PBMC availability, only the TCR beta chain was sequenced, without alpha chain pairing. At every time point, the repertoire was dominated by expanded TRB clones first identified before ART initiation, although this dominance fluctuated and, in many PLHIV, declined after ART. The samples span the years 2004 to 2017, and the ART regimens used may be less effective than current regimens. Narrower CDR3 length ranges were observed in HIV repertoires than in controls, and an antigen-experienced repertoire with only a slight naive shift after ART was suggested by the network structure. Because cell numbers in pre-ART samples were limited, unsorted PBMC were profiled instead of sorted CD4+ and CD8+ T cells. Starting ART was linked to a significant rise in TRB diversity, yet even with long-term ART the diversity remained significantly lower than in transplant donor controls.

Points on this clone: Its antigen is unknown. Base qualities are not recorded, but no much larger clone differs from it by a single base.

The immunoSEQ hsTCRB v3.0 assay was used at survey level resolution for TRB variable region sequencing. A depth of about 35,000-50,000 T-cell genomes per sample was targeted for TRB sequencing. Pooled TRB libraries were sequenced on an Illumina MiSeq with a v3 150-cycle kit. The authors processed their data as follows. Repertoire analysis ran in R within a reproducible Nextflow workflow covering QC, data transformation and analysis. LymphoSeq2, an R package for AIRR-Seq data exploration, was used to implement custom analyses. Several samples that produced fewer than 5000 total TRB sequences were removed, so about 200 HIV repertoires were analyzed. Among the 170 to 200 retained HIV repertoires, 59 were collected before ART initiation and approximately 130 after ART initiation. Repertoires were downsampled to 5000 TRB nucleotide sequences, with summary statistics averaged over 100 downsampling iterations. Only TRB sequences with CDR3 regions of at least seven amino acids were retained for analysis. Two measures captured diversity: a Shannon entropy-derived clonality score and the Gini coefficient. In the repertoire networks, any two of the top 5000 CDR3 amino acid sequences were linked whenever the two sequences differed by an edit distance of one. GLIPH2 predicted antigen specificity groups and MHC restriction for TRB CDR3 amino acid sequences. To flag known CMV, EBV, HIV or tissue antigen associations, CDR3 amino acid sequences were matched against VDJdb and McPAS-TCR. Pre-ART, post-ART and control groups were compared with Wilcoxon signed-rank tests and Holm-Bonferroni correction. The immuneACCESS repertoire file appears here via TCRdb, limited to in-frame rearrangements. These files lack a portion of the clones; in checked studies, under half of the deficit traces to unresolved V genes, and the cause of the others is not known. V and J calls and clone size follow that table, whereas D and trimming were derived from the DNA. This sample lists about 33,000 clones; roughly 80% were detected once. The ten largest account for 7.1% of the sample.

Inclusive of the bounding cysteine and phenylalanine, the CDR3 is 19 residues long. Only CDR3 DNA is held: 57 bases, read in frame from base 1. V is trimmed back by 0 bases and J by 0 bases, and the junction contains 14 bases that no gene match accounts for. CDR1 GTSNPN and CDR2 SVGIG are derived from the germline V gene (reference sequence). Inclusion was restricted to participants for whom at least one PBMC sample before ART initiation and at least two post-ART samples were available. Treatment was received in the United States of America by all participants with HIV. Before DNA extraction, cryopreserved samples of roughly 0.95-10 million PBMC were thawed and washed. At the time of the earliest PBMC sample, participants with HIV were aged between about 23 and 54 years. PBMC samples were contributed by each participant from 1-4 timepoints before ART initiation and 2-8 timepoints after ART initiation, with a median of 7 samples. Serial HIV viral load, CD4+ T-cell count, ART history and demographic data were obtained for every participant. A Qiagen kit on a QIAcube was used to extract genomic DNA from unsorted PBMC, with samples processed in batches of 12.

The sequencing here drew on unsorted PBMCs, taken 2 years after starting antiretroviral therapy. The chain links TRBV30 with TRBJ2-3, with TRBD2 identical over 8 junction bases. This sequence was found in a woman between 45 and 65 years old with HIV. The sequenced DNA is TGTGCCTGGAGTGTTTTCGGGGGGGAAACCAGGGGTAGCACAGATACGCAGTATTTT. Its translation reads: CAWSVFGGETRGSTDTQYF.